The 32 T cell receptor beta chains below all came from one sample that was sequenced in a study of PD-1 blockade in classical Hodgkin lymphoma. Noted time point: newly diagnosed, previously untreated cHL patient sample. The study isolated CD8+ T cells from thawed PBMCs by magnetic negative selection. TCRdb keeps only in-frame clones here, not all; method: immunoSEQ multiplex PCR. Of about 9,300 clones listed, around 90% are singletons. Sequenced: CD8+ T cells from blood. These receptors were obtained from a human donor with classical Hodgkin lymphoma.

The chain links TRBV6-6 to TRBJ2-2; tentative D call: TRBD1 (6 bases). From germline, CDR1 is MNHNY and CDR2 SVGAGI (reference sequence). With 4 bases removed from V and 5 bases from J, the gap between germline ends came to 11 bases. There are 14 residues in the CDR3. CDR3 loop: CASSSQGGTGELFF. The CDR3 DNA sequence: TGTGCCAGCAGTTCACAGGGTGGAACCGGGGAGCTGTTTTTT.

The chain is built from TRBV7-9 and TRBJ2-7, with TRBD2 matching over 11 bases. Trimming cost V 3 bases and J 5 bases; bases outside gene matches: 18. Germline-derived CDR1 and CDR2 are SEHNR and FQNEAQ (reference sequence). CDR3 length equals 19 residues. Here the CDR3 reads CASSLVIAGGPLGIDEQYF. The CDR3 coding sequence is TGTGCCAGCAGCTTGGTAATAGCGGGAGGGCCCCTCGGGATAGACGAGCAGTACTTC.

This clone has a single count. This sequence joins TRBV28 and TRBJ2-5, with unresolved D. Per the germline V gene, CDR1 is MDHEN and CDR2 is SYDVKM. The CDR3 has 12 residues. Trimming cost V 6 bases and J 0 bases, with 5 bases left between them. The CDR3 DNA follows: TGTGCCAGCAGGGATTACCAAGAGACCCAGTACTTC. It codes for CASRDYQETQYF.

This clone is a singleton in its sample. The chain employs TRBV10-3 and TRBJ2-1; 12 bases align to TRBD2. Germline V CDR1 and CDR2: ENHRY, SYGVKD. This CDR3 contains 17 residues. Trimming took 3 bases from V and 4 from J; bases not matched to a gene: 7. CDR3 DNA sequence: TGTGCCATCAGTGAACTAGCGGGGGGACATTCTTACAATGAGCAGTTCTTC. Translation gives CAISELAGGHSYNEQFF.

The chain links TRBV28 to TRBJ1-4; D remains unclear. Germline CDR1 and CDR2: MDHEN and SYDVKM. The CDR3 has 13 residues. The V end lost 3 bases, the J end lost 5 bases, and 7 bases lay between the germline ends. The CDR3 protein is CASSLVLNEKLFF. The CDR3 region has the DNA TGTGCCAGCAGTTTGGTACTAAATGAAAAACTGTTTTTT. Filled out from reference TRBV28 and TRBJ1-4, the complete variable domain reads DVKVTQSSRYLVKRTGEKVFLECVQDMDHENMFWYRQDPGLGLRLIYFSYDVKMKEKGDIPEGYSVSREKKERFSLILESASTNQTSMYLCASSLVLNEKLFFGSGTQLSVL.

The rearrangement links TRBV4-3 to TRBJ1-1; a weak D match, TRBD1 (6 bases). The germline V and J ends were trimmed by 3 bases and 11 bases, with 25 bases remaining between them. The CDR3 runs to 16 residues. CDR1 and CDR2 from the germline V gene are LGHNA and YSLEER. The CDR3 reads CASSHLGGAPWSRAFF. The CDR3 DNA sequence: TGCGCCAGCAGCCATCTCGGGGGGGCCCCTTGGTCGCGCGCTTTCTTT.

The chain links TRBV7-9 to TRBJ2-3, with D possibly TRBD2 on 6 matching bases. From germline, CDR1 is SEHNR and CDR2 FQNEAQ (reference sequence). The V end lost 5 bases, the J end lost 5 bases, and 23 bases lay between the germline ends. The CDR3 spans 17 residues. Written as DNA, the CDR3 is TGTGCCAGCAGCCAGACCAGTAGCGGCCTACGGGGAGATACGCAGTATTTT. Amino acids: CASSQTSSGLRGDTQYF.

The chain combines TRBV30 with TRBJ2-7; D unclear. V was trimmed by 0 bases and J by 9 bases, leaving 12 bases between them. This CDR3 spans 12 amino acids. CDR1 and CDR2 from the germline V gene are GTSNPN and SVGIG (reference sequence). The CDR3 DNA follows: TGTGCCTGGAGTGTATATAGAAGGGCGCAGTACTTC. Translation: CAWSVYRRAQYF. The full variable domain, completed using reference TRBV30 and TRBJ2-7, is SQTIHQWPATLVQPVGSPLSLECTVEGTSNPNLYWYRQAAGRGLQLLFYSVGIGQISSEVPQNLSASRPQDRQFILSSKKLLLSDSGFYLCAWSVYRRAQYFGPGTRLTVT.

The chain employs TRBV5-1 and TRBJ1-2, with TRBD1 matching over 7 bases. The ends lost 0 bases at V and 5 bases at J; junction bases unmatched: 10. CDR3 length: 16 amino acids. Germline loops: CDR1 SGHRS, CDR2 YFSETQ. This chain's CDR3 is CASSLAMRDRRYGYTF. The CDR3 nucleotides read TGCGCCAGCAGCTTGGCCATGCGGGACAGAAGATATGGCTACACCTTC.

The chain is built from TRBV6-6 and TRBJ2-3; TRBD1 or TRBD2 may be the D gene (5 bases each). Trimming stripped 4 bases from V and 0 bases from J, with 5 bases between. Germline-derived CDR1 and CDR2 are MNHNY and SVGAGI (reference sequence). This CDR3 has 13 amino acids. CDR3 in amino acids: CASSWDSTDTQYF. CDR3 bases: TGTGCCAGCAGTTGGGACAGCACAGATACGCAGTATTTT.

This chain links TRBV19 with TRBJ2-1, with 13 positions matching TRBD2. The CDR3 runs 18 residues. After removal of 2 bases from V and 8 bases from J, the junction contained 12 bases not matched to a gene. CDR1 and CDR2 from the germline V gene are LNHDA and SQIVND (reference sequence). The CDR3 DNA reads TGTGCCAGTAGTATAAAGACTAGCGGGGGGCTCCTGAAACATGAGCAGTTCTTC. Translating gives CASSIKTSGGLLKHEQFF.

This clone was seen only once. The V gene is TRBV29-1, the J gene TRBJ1-1, with 7 bases that match TRBD1. The CDR3 runs to 12 residues. Germline V gives CDR1 SQVTM, CDR2 ANQGSEA. Trimming cost V 7 bases and J 1 base; bases outside gene matches: 3. The CDR3, as DNA: TGCAGCGCCCCAGGGGGGAACACTGAAGCTTTCTTT. Translating gives CSAPGGNTEAFF.

The gene calls are TRBV7-2 and TRBJ1-2, with 8 nucleotides matching TRBD1. The CDR3 sequence is 15 residues long. With V trimmed by 3 bases and J by 0 bases, 3 bases remained unmatched. Germline V gene sequence: CDR1 SGHTA, CDR2 FQGNSA. The CDR3 reads CASSFLQGANYGYTF. The CDR3 DNA reads as TGTGCCAGCAGCTTCTTACAGGGGGCTAACTATGGCTACACCTTC.

The rearrangement joins TRBV5-1 to TRBJ2-3; D is uncertain. This CDR3 has 14 residues. Germline CDR1 SGHRS, CDR2 YFSETQ. Deletions cut 1 base from V and 0 bases from J, with 6 bases between. This chain's CDR3 is CASSLWDSTDTQYF. Written as DNA, the CDR3 is TGCGCCAGCAGCTTGTGGGATAGCACAGATACGCAGTATTTT.

The CDR3, as DNA: TGTGCCAGCAGTGCCGACCCAGTCTCTGGAAACACCATATATTTT. This codes for CASSADPVSGNTIYF. The gene calls are TRBV6-5 and TRBJ1-3; D gene unclear. V was clipped by 5 bases and J by 0 bases, with 11 bases between them. In germline, CDR1 is MNHEY, CDR2 SVGAGI. The CDR3 loop spans 15 amino acids.

The chain has TRBV2 and TRBJ2-7, with D possibly being TRBD1 or TRBD2 (6 bases each). Trimming cost V 6 bases and J 5 bases, with 23 bases left between them. CDR1 and CDR2 from the germline V gene are SNHLY and FYNNEI. This CDR3 contains 16 residues. CDR3 sequence reads: CASRGIGGSYRDEQYF. DNA for the CDR3: TGTGCCAGCAGAGGAATAGGGGGGAGTTATAGGGACGAGCAGTACTTC.

This clone showed up just once. The chain carries TRBV4-2 and TRBJ2-5; the D is unclear. The CDR3 consists of 15 residues. Trimming stripped 1 base from V and 0 bases from J, with 9 bases between. Per germline, CDR1 LGHNA and CDR2 YNFKEQ. Here the CDR3 reads CASSQATEYQETQYF. As DNA, the CDR3 is TGTGCCAGCAGCCAAGCCACGGAGTACCAAGAGACCCAGTACTTC.

By sample fraction, this clone is large. The chain joins TRBV13 to TRBJ1-6; 9 bases line up with TRBD1. Losses at the gene ends were 0 bases for V and 5 bases for J; bases not matched to a gene: 8. Germline V gives CDR1 PRHDT, CDR2 FYEKMQ (reference sequence). CDR3 length equals 18 residues. This CDR3 is CASSLGLTGGLHNSPLHF. Written as DNA, the CDR3 is TGTGCCAGCAGCTTAGGCCTTACAGGGGGCTTGCATAATTCACCCCTCCACTTT.

With respect to this clone: The junction and the germline gene differ at one end; a read error may be behind it. The chain carries TRBV7-7 and TRBJ2-7; D unresolved. Per the germline V gene, CDR1 is SSHAT and CDR2 is FNYEAQ (reference sequence). This CDR3 region has 17 residues. As DNA, the CDR3 is TGTGCTAGCAGCTTTTACCAGCCTTCATCCGGAATCTACGAGCAGTACTTC. This gives the protein CASSFYQPSSGIYEQYF.

This clone was recorded once. The gene calls are TRBV9 and TRBJ1-2; a possible D gene is TRBD1 (5 bases). The CDR3 is made up of 16 amino acids. Deletions cut 4 bases from V and 6 bases from J, with 22 bases between. Germline V lookup: CDR1 SGDLS, CDR2 YYNGEE. The CDR3 nucleotides are TGTGCCAGCAGCTCGGTGGAAGGGGCCCCAGTCCATGGCTACACCTTC. It encodes CASSSVEGAPVHGYTF. The complete variable domain, with remaining parts taken from reference TRBV9 and TRBJ1-2, reads DSGVTQTPKHLITATGQRVTLRCSPRSGDLSVYWYQQSLDQGLQFLIQYYNGEERAKGNILERFSAQQFPDLHSELNLSSLELGDSALYFCASSSVEGAPVHGYTFGSGTRLTVV.

J is TRBJ2-7 and V is TRBV11-2; no clear D gene. Germline CDR1 is SGHAT and CDR2 is FQNNGV. This CDR3 is 12 amino acids long. V lost 3 bases to trimming and J lost 2 bases, with 5 bases between them. As DNA, the CDR3 is TGTGCCAGCAGCTTCTCTCCCTACGAGCAGTACTTC. This encodes CASSFSPYEQYF.

V gene TRBV30 combines with J gene TRBJ2-7; TRBD1 agrees at 11 bases. This CDR3 contains 16 residues. The germline CDR1 and CDR2 sequences are GTSNPN and SVGIG (reference sequence). The V and J ends lost 2 bases and 2 bases, in that order; junction bases with no gene match: 8. CDR3 DNA: TGTGCCTGGAGTACCTTAGGACAGGGGGCGCCCTACGAGCAGTACTTC. Translation: CAWSTLGQGAPYEQYF.

This clone showed up just once. The gene calls are TRBV20-1 and TRBJ1-1, with a tentative D call TRBD1 (5 bases). Trimming took off 1 base at V and 11 bases at J, with 11 bases between the two ends. Germline-derived CDR1 and CDR2 are DFQATT and SNEGSKA (reference sequence). This CDR3 contains 11 residues. CDR3 nucleotide sequence: TGCAGTGCTAGAGTCAGGGTCGACGCTTTCTTT. It codes for CSARVRVDAFF.

A single count supports this clone. The chain couples TRBV5-5 to TRBJ2-3; 9 bases fit TRBD1. The CDR3 is 16 residues long. The germline V gene encodes CDR1 SGHKS and CDR2 YYEKEE (reference sequence). The V and J ends lost 4 bases and 10 bases, in that order; junction bases with no gene match: 16. DNA for the CDR3: TGTGCCAGCAGCCCGGCTGGGGGACAGGGTTATCTCTCGCAGTATTTT. It translates to CASSPAGGQGYLSQYF.

The chain is built from TRBV14 and TRBJ2-1; D is perhaps TRBD1 (6 bases). CDR1 and CDR2 (germline): SGHDN, FVKESK. The CDR3 covers 13 residues. The ends were cut back, 4 bases at V and 4 bases at J, with 8 bases in the middle. CDR3 nucleotides: TGTGCCAGCAGCCGAGACAGGTACAATGAGCAGTTCTTC. Translated, it gives CASSRDRYNEQFF.

The CDR3 here is CASSIVRADTQYF. In nucleotides, the CDR3 is TGTGCCAGTAGTATCGTCAGAGCAGATACGCAGTATTTT. The chain couples TRBV19 to TRBJ2-3; D ambiguous. Germline assignment: CDR1 LNHDA and CDR2 SQIVND (reference sequence). CDR3 size: 13 residues. Trimming cost V 3 bases and J 4 bases, with 8 bases left between them.

The V and J genes are TRBV6-6 and TRBJ1-1; D may be TRBD1 (5 bases). Germline V gene sequence: CDR1 MNHNY, CDR2 SVGAGI (reference sequence). This CDR3 comprises 15 residues. Trimming took off 2 bases at V and 5 bases at J, with 15 bases between the two ends. The CDR3: CASSYKSAGYTEAFF. As DNA, the CDR3 is TGTGCCAGCAGTTACAAATCGGCAGGGTATACTGAAGCTTTCTTT.

V gene TRBV2 combines with J gene TRBJ2-1; 8 nucleotides agree with TRBD2. In germline, CDR1 is SNHLY, CDR2 FYNNEI. The J segment lost 5 bases and the V segment lost 4 bases, leaving 7 bases of the junction unmatched. This CDR3 region has 15 residues. DNA of the CDR3: TGTGCCAGCAGTGGACGCGTCGGGGGGGACAATGAGCAGTTCTTC. Encoded protein: CASSGRVGGDNEQFF.

The chain joins TRBV11-2 to TRBJ2-5; D not certain. The CDR3 sequence is 13 residues long. The V gene lost 0 bases and the J gene lost 3 bases, with 5 bases spanning the gap. CDR1 and CDR2 (germline): SGHAT, FQNNGV. The CDR3 reads CASSLDPEETQYF. CDR3 nucleotides: TGTGCCAGCAGCTTAGATCCAGAAGAGACCCAGTACTTC.

Details on this clone: Relative to the germline gene, one junction end is altered; a read error may explain this. The CDR3 nucleotides are TGTGCTAGCAGCTTAGACAGGGGCTACGAGCAGTACTTC. Protein: CASSLDRGYEQYF. The chain joins TRBV7-7 to TRBJ2-7; 8 positions match TRBD1. Germline V gives CDR1 SSHAT, CDR2 FNYEAQ (reference sequence). The CDR3 sequence is 13 residues long. Using reference TRBV7-7 and TRBJ2-7 for the parts outside the CDR3, the full variable domain is GAGVSQSPRYKVTKRGQDVTLRCDPISSHATLYWYQQALGQGPEFLTYFNYEAQPDKSGLPSDRFSAERPEGSISTLTIQRTEQRDSAMYRCASSLDRGYEQYFGPGTRLTVT.

This rearrangement joins TRBV6-1 to TRBJ2-7; TRBD1 matches 7 bases. This CDR3 comprises 14 residues. Losses at the gene ends were 8 bases for V and 0 bases for J; bases not matched to a gene: 7. Germline values: CDR1 MNHNS, CDR2 SASEGT. The CDR3 region has the DNA TGTGCCAGCCTAGGGACAGATAGCTCCTACGAGCAGTACTTC. It is translated as CASLGTDSSYEQYF.

The chain recombines TRBV5-6 with TRBJ2-7, with D possibly TRBD2 on 7 matching bases. The germline CDR1 and CDR2 sequences are SGHDT and YYEEEE. The V gene lost 0 bases and the J gene lost 2 bases, with 15 bases spanning the gap. The CDR3 has 16 residues. The CDR3: CASSLAGGGVAYEQYF. CDR3 DNA: TGTGCCAGCAGCTTGGCCGGAGGGGGGGTCGCCTACGAGCAGTACTTC.